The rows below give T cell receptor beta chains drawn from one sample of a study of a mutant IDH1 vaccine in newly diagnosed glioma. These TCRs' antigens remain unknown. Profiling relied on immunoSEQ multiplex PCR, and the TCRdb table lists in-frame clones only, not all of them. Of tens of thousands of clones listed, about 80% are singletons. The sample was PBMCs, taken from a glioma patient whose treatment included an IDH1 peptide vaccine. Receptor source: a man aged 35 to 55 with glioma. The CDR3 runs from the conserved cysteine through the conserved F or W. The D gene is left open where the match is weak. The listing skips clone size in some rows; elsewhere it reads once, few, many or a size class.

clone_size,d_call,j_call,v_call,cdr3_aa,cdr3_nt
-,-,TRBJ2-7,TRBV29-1,CSVGGGAGNEQYF,TGCAGCGTTGGAGGTGGGGCTGGCAACGAGCAGTACTTC
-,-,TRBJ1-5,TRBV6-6,CASSYFVGNQPQHF,TGTGCCAGCAGTTACTTTGTCGGCAATCAGCCCCAGCATTTT
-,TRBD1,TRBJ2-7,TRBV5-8,CASSLRDRASYEQYF,TGTGCCAGCAGCCTTCGGGACAGGGCCTCCTACGAGCAGTACTTC
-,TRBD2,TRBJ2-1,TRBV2,CASSGLAGGPRRNEQFF,TGTGCCAGCAGTGGACTAGCGGGGGGGCCTCGCCGGAATGAGCAGTTCTTC
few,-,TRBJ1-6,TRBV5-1,CASSLGENSPLHF,TGCGCCAGCAGCTTGGGTGAAAATTCACCCCTCCACTTT
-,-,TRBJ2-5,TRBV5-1,CASSLGQPGETQYF,TGCGCCAGCAGCTTGGGACAACCCGGAGAGACCCAGTACTTC
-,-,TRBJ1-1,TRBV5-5,CASSLGGGRSYTEAFF,TGTGCCAGCAGCCTCGGTGGGGGGCGCTCGTACACTGAAGCTTTCTTT
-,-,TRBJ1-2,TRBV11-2,CASSPTLDGGYTF,TGTGCCAGCAGCCCTACCCTCGACGGCGGCTACACCTTC
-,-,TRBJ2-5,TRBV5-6,CASSLVKGSFKETQYF,TGTGCCAGCAGCTTGGTGAAGGGCTCCTTCAAAGAGACCCAGTACTTC
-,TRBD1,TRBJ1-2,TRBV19,CASSARTGGADSYGYTF,TGTGCCAGTAGTGCCCGGACAGGGGGCGCAGATTCCTATGGCTACACCTTC
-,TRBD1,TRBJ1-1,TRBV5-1,CASSLAPGTGNTEAFF,TGCGCCAGCAGCTTGGCCCCGGGGACAGGGAACACTGAAGCTTTCTTT
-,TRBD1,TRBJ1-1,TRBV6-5,CASSYPGTGQTTEAFF,TGTGCCAGCAGTTACCCGGGGACAGGACAAACAACTGAAGCTTTCTTT
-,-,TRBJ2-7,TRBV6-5,CASSYAGHNYEQYF,TGTGCCAGCAGTTACGCCGGACACAACTACGAGCAGTACTTC
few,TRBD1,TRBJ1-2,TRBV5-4,CASSFGTANYGYTF,TGTGCCAGCAGCTTTGGGACAGCTAACTATGGCTACACCTTC
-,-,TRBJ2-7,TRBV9,CASSVGPGSSYEQYF,TGTGCCAGCAGCGTAGGGCCAGGGAGCTCCTACGAGCAGTACTTC
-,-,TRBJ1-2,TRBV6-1,CASSEVIGAYGYTF,TGTGCCAGCAGCGAAGTAATAGGAGCCTATGGCTACACCTTC
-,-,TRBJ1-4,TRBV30,CAWCRPTHEKLFF,TGTGCCTGGTGTCGGCCTACCCATGAAAAACTGTTTTTT
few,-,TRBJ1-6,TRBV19,CASSIGAVRASSPLHF,TGTGCCAGTAGTATAGGGGCGGTCAGGGCGTCATCACCCCTCCACTTT
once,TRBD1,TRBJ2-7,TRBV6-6,CASSYSGQGAAYEQYF,TGTGCCAGCAGTTACTCGGGGCAGGGGGCTGCCTACGAGCAGTACTTC
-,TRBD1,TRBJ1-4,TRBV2,CASRGDRVQHATNEKLFF,TGTGCCAGCAGGGGGGACAGGGTACAACATGCAACTAATGAAAAACTGTTTTTT
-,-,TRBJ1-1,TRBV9,CASSAPRDGSRASNTEAFF,TGTGCCAGCAGCGCACCTAGGGACGGATCAAGAGCCTCTAACACTGAAGCTTTCTTT
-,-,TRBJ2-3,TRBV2,CASSSGFGRLAGAPGTQYF,TGTGCCAGCAGTTCCGGATTTGGGCGACTCGCGGGGGCACCGGGTACGCAGTATTTT
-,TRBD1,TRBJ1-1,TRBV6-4,CASRTLRTGGKTEAFF,TGTGCCAGCAGAACCTTAAGGACAGGGGGGAAGACTGAAGCTTTCTTT
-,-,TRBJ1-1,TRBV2,CASRAGNTEAFF,TGTGCCAGCAGAGCAGGGAACACTGAAGCTTTCTTT
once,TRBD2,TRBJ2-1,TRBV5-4,CASSRGGQLNEQFF,TGTGCCAGCAGTCGGGGGGGGCAACTCAATGAGCAGTTCTTC
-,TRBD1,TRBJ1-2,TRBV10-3,CAISETGTGNYGYTF,TGTGCCATCAGTGAGACGGGGACAGGAAACTATGGCTACACCTTC
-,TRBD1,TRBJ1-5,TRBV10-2,CASNQQGQMQPQHF,TGCGCCAGCAATCAACAGGGGCAGATGCAGCCCCAGCATTTT
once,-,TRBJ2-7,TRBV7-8,CASSPTETSGSYEQYF,TGTGCCAGCAGCCCGACGGAAACGTCAGGATCCTACGAGCAGTACTTC
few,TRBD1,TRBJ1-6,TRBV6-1,CASGTADNSPLHF,TGTGCCAGCGGGACAGCAGATAATTCACCCCTCCACTTT
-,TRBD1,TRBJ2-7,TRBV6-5,CASSFGQGSYEQYF,TGTGCCAGCAGTTTCGGACAGGGCTCCTACGAGCAGTACTTC
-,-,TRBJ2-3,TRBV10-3,CAIRGAIEDTQYF,TGTGCCATCAGAGGGGCGATAGAAGATACGCAGTATTTT
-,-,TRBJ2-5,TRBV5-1,CASSIYRDRQETQYF,TGCGCCAGCAGCATTTACAGGGATAGACAAGAGACCCAGTACTTC
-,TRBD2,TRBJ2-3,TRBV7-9,CASAPLQRGGADTQYF,TGTGCCAGCGCACCACTTCAGCGGGGGGGAGCAGATACGCAGTATTTT
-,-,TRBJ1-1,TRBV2,CASSERRISEAFF,TGTGCCAGCAGTGAAAGGCGTATCAGTGAAGCTTTCTTT
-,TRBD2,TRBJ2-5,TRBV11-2,CASSLAGLQETQYF,TGTGCCAGCAGTCTAGCGGGCCTACAAGAGACCCAGTACTTC
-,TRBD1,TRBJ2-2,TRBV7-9,CASSLKLVTGGRTGELFF,TGTGCCAGCAGCTTAAAGTTGGTCACAGGGGGAAGGACCGGGGAGCTGTTTTTT
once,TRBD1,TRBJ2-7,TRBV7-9,CASSSGQGVYEQYF,TGTGCCAGCAGCTCCGGACAGGGGGTCTACGAGCAGTACTTC
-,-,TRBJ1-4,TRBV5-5,CASSLSQGSEKLFF,TGTGCCAGCAGCTTGTCACAGGGATCTGAAAAACTGTTTTTT
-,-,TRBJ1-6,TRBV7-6,CASSPQGYNSPLHF,TGTGCCAGCAGCCCTCAGGGCTATAATTCACCCCTCCACTTT
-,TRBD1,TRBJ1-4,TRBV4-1,CASSPGQGTTNEKLFF,TGCGCCAGCAGCCCCGGACAGGGCACAACTAATGAAAAACTGTTTTTT
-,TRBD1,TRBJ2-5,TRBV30,CAWATGGETQYF,TGTGCCTGGGCGACAGGGGGAGAGACCCAGTACTTC
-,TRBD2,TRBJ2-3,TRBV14,CASSWRGGFADTQYF,TGTGCCAGCAGCTGGCGGGGGGGCTTCGCAGATACGCAGTATTTT
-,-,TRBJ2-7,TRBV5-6,CASSYAMDVYEQYF,TGTGCCAGCAGCTACGCGATGGACGTTTACGAGCAGTACTTC
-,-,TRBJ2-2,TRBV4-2,CASSQEVSGAPGELFF,TGTGCCAGCAGCCAAGAAGTCTCGGGGGCCCCCGGGGAGCTGTTTTTT
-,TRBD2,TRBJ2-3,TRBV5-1,CASSYSGGATDTQYF,TGCGCCAGCAGCTATAGCGGGGGGGCCACAGATACGCAGTATTTT
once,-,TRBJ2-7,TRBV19,CASSIGHPYEQYF,TGTGCCAGTAGTATTGGACATCCCTACGAGCAGTACTTC
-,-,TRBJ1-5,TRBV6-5,CASSYRAGLNQPQHF,TGTGCCAGCAGTTACCGGGCAGGGTTGAATCAGCCCCAGCATTTT
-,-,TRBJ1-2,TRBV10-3,CAISDKQAGGYTF,TGTGCCATCAGTGATAAACAGGCCGGAGGCTACACCTTC
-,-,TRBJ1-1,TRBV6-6,CASSSPQLNTEAFF,TGTGCCAGCAGTTCCCCTCAGCTGAACACTGAAGCTTTCTTT
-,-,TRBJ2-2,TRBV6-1,CASSEALPSGELFF,TGTGCCAGCAGTGAAGCGCTTCCTAGCGGGGAGCTGTTTTTT
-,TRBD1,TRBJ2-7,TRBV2,CASSVGTVPYEQYF,TGTGCCAGCAGTGTGGGGACAGTCCCCTACGAGCAGTACTTC
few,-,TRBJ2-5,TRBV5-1,CASSPSKGVWETQYF,TGCGCCAGCAGCCCATCCAAGGGGGTGTGGGAGACCCAGTACTTC
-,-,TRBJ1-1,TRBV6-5,CASSTSGQNTEAFF,TGTGCCAGCAGTACCTCAGGGCAGAACACTGAAGCTTTCTTT
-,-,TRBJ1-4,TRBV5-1,CASSYLPGSNEKLFF,TGCGCCAGCAGCTATCTTCCAGGGTCTAATGAAAAACTGTTTTTT
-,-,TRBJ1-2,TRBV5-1,CASRFGTGSTTGYGYTF,TGCGCCAGCAGATTTGGGACCGGCTCAACTACTGGCTATGGCTACACCTTC